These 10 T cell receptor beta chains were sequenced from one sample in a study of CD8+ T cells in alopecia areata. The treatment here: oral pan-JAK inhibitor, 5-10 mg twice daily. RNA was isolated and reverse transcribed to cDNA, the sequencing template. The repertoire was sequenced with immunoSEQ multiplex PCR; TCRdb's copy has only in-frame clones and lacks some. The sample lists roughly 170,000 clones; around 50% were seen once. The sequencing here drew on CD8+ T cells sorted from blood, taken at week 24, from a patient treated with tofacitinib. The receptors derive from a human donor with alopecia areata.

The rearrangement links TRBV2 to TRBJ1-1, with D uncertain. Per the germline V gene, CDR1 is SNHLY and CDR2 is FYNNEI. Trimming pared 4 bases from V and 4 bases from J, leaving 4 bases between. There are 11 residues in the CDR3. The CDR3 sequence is CASSGRTEAFF. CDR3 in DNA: TGTGCCAGCAGTGGGCGCACTGAAGCTTTCTTT.

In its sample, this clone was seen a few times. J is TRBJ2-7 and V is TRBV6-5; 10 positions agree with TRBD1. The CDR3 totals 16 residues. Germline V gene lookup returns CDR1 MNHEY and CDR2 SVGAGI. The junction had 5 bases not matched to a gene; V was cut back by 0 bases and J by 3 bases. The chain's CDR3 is CASSYSGDRGHYEQYF. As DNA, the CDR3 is TGTGCCAGCAGTTACTCCGGTGACAGGGGGCACTACGAGCAGTACTTC.

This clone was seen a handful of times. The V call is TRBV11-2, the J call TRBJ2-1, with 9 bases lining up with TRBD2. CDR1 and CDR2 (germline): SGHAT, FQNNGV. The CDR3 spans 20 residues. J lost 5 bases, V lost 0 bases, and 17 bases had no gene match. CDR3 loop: CASSLEAGWAAGGSNNEQFF. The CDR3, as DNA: TGTGCCAGCAGCTTAGAAGCCGGCTGGGCAGCGGGAGGCAGCAACAATGAGCAGTTCTTC.

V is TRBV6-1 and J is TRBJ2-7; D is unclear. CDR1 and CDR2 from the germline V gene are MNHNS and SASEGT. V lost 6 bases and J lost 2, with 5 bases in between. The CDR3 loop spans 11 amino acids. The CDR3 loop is CASSLTYEQYF. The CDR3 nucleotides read TGTGCCAGCAGCCTTACCTACGAGCAGTACTTC.

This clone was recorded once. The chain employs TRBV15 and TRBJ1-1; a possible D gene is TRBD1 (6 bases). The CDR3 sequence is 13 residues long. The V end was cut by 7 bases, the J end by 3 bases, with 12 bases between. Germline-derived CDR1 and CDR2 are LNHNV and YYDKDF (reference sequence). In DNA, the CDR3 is TGTGCCACCACAGGGGTTGACGACACTGAAGCTTTCTTT. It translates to CATTGVDDTEAFF. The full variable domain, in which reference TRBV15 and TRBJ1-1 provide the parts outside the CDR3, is DAMVIQNPRYQVTQFGKPVTLSCSQTLNHNVMYWYQQKSSQAPKLLFHYYDKDFNNEADTPDNFQSRRPNTSFCFLDIRSPGLGDTAMYLCATTGVDDTEAFFGQGTRLTVV.

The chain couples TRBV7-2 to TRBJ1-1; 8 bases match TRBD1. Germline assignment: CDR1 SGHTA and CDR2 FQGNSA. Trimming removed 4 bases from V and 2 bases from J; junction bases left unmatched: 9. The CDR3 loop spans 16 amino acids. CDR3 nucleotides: TGTGCCAGCAGCTCGGACAGGGTTGATCTTAACACTGAAGCTTTCTTT. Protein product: CASSSDRVDLNTEAFF.

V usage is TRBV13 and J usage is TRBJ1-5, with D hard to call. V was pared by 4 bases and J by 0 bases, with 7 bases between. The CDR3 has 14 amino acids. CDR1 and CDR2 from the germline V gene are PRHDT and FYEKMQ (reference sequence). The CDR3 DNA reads TGTGCCAGCAGCTCCAGGAATAGCAATCAGCCCCAGCATTTT. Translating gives CASSSRNSNQPQHF.

The CDR3 is CASGLGAKREAFF. The CDR3 DNA sequence: TGTGCTAGTGGTTTGGGAGCCAAACGAGAAGCTTTCTTT. The chain is built from TRBV12-5 and TRBJ1-1; D gene uncertain. Trimming removed 1 base from V and 8 bases from J, with 11 bases in between. The CDR3 has 13 amino acids. The germline V gene has CDR1 LGHNT and CDR2 FRNRAP.

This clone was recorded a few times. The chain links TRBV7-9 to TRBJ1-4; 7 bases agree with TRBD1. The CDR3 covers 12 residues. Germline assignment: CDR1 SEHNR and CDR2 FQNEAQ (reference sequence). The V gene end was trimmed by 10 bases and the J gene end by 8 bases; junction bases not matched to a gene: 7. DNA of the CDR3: TGTGCCACCGAGGGGGCGGGCGAAAAACTGTTTTTT. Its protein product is CATEGAGEKLFF. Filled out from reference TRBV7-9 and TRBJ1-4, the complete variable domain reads DTGVSQNPRHKITKRGQNVTFRCDPISEHNRLYWYRQTLGQGPEFLTYFQNEAQLEKSRLLSDRFSAERPKGSFSTLEIQRTEQGDSAMYLCATEGAGEKLFFGSGTQLSVL.

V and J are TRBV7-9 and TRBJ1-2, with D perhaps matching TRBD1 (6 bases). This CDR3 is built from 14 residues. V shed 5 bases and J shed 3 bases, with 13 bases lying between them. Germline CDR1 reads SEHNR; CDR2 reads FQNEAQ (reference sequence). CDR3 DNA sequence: TGTGCCAGCAGCCTGCCGGGACACCACTATGGCTACACCTTC. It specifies CASSLPGHHYGYTF.